Sequencing of this T cell receptor (beta chain) was carried out in a study of blood T cell repertoires in COVID-19. As for the study in general: The study drew acute and convalescent COVID-19 samples from the United States, Italy and Spain. T cells, B-cell-depleted T cells, or PBMCs supplied cDNA or gDNA.

Germline lookup yields CDR1 LNHDA and CDR2 SQIVND (reference sequence). V shed 3 bases and J shed 0 bases, with 15 bases lying between them. The CDR3 runs 18 residues. Authors' data handling: Amplification of reference gene primers provided the estimated nucleated cell counts. The method was immunoSEQ multiplex PCR; TCRdb's version includes in-frame clones alone and lacks a portion of them. Clone size and V and J calls were adopted from that table, with D and trimming inferred from the DNA. The sample yields more than 100,000 clones, 78% seen once. The clonotype originates from a man between 65 and 85 years old with acute or convalescent COVID-19. What was sequenced was peripheral blood. V and J are TRBV19 and TRBJ1-6, with a weak D call TRBD1 (6 bases). The CDR3: CASSIGAGQLSYNSPLHF. The DNA for the CDR3 is TGTGCCAGTAGTATTGGCGCAGGACAGCTCTCCTATAATTCACCCCTCCACTTT.